This TCR beta chain was found in a study of Graves' ophthalmopathy and Graves' hyperthyroidism. Trimming pared 5 bases from V and 5 bases from J, leaving 13 bases between. This CDR3 is 13 amino acids long. CDR1 is PRHDT and CDR2 is FYEKMQ in the germline V gene (reference sequence). Transcripts of RNA were the source for amplifying TCR beta CDR3 regions. Second-round multiplex PCR came after first-round RT-PCR with HTBI primers. TCRdb re-derived calls from the multiplex PCR reads in MiXCR, one entry per CDR3 protein. The sample yields about 620,000 distinct CDR3 sequences, approximately 21% seen once. This clonotype was recorded at least ten times.

Sequenced sample: peripheral blood. J is TRBJ2-7 and V is TRBV13; D remains unclear. The receptor's source is a woman aged 18-29 years with stable Graves' hyperthyroidism. Some clones in this sample may be carry-over from other donors' samples. The CDR3 DNA follows: TGTGCCAGCAGCAAGACATGGGTGGACGAGCAGTACTTC. It is translated as CASSKTWVDEQYF.